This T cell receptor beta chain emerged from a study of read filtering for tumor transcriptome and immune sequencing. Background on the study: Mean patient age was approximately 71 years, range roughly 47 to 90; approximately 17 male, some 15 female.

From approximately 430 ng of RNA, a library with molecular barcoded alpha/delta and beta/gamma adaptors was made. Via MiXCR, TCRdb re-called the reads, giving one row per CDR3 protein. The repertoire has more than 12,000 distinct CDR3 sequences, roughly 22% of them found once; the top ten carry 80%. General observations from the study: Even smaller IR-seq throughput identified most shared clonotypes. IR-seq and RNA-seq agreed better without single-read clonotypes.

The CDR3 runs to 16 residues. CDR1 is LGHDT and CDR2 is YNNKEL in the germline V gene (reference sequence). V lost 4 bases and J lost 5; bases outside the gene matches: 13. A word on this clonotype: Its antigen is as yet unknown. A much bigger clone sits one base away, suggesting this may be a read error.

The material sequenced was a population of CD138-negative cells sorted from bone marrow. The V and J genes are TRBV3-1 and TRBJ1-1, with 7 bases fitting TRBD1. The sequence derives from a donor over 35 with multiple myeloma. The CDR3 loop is CASSPPRRGLSTEAFF. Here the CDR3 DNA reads TGTGCCAGCAGCCCTCCAAGGAGGGGGCTTTCAACTGAAGCTTTCTTT.